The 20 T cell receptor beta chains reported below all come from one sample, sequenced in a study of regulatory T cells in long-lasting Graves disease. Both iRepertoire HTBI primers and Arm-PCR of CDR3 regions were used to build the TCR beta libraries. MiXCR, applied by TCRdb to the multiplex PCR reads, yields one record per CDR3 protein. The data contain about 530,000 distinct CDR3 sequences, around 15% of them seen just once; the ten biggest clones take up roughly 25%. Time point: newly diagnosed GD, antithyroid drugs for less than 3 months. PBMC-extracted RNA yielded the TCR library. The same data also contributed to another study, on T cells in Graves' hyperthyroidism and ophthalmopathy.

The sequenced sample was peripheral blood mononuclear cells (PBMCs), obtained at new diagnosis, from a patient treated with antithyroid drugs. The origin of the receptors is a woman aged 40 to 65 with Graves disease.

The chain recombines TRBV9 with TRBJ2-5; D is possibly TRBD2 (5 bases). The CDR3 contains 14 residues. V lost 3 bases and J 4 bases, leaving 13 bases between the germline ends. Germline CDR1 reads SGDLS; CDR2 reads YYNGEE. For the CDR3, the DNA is TGTGCCAGCAGCGACCTCCGGGGTGGAGAGACCCAGTACTTC. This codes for CASSDLRGGETQYF.

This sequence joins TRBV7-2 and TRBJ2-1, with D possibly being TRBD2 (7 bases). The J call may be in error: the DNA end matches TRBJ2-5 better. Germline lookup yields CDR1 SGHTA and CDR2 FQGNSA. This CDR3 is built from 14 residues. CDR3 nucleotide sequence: TGTGCCAGCAGCTCATGGGGGGGGCCGGAGACCCAGTACTTC. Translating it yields CASSSWGGPETQYF.

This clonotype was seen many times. In DNA form, the CDR3 reads TGTGCCAGCAGTTTCACAGGGGGCGACTCACCCCTCCACTTT. Its translation is CASSFTGGDSPLHF. The rearrangement uses TRBV12-3 or TRBV12-4 and TRBJ1-6, with TRBD1 matching 9 bases. V lost 3 bases to trimming and J lost 10 bases; unmatched junction nucleotides: 4. The CDR3 is made up of 14 amino acids.

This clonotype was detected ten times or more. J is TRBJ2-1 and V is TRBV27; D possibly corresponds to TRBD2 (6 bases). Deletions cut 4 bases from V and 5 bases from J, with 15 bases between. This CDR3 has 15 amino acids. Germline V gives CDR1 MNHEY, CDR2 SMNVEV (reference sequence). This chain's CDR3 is CASSSGAGLNNEQFF. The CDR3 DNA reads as TGTGCCAGCAGTTCCGGGGCGGGGTTGAACAATGAGCAGTTCTTC.

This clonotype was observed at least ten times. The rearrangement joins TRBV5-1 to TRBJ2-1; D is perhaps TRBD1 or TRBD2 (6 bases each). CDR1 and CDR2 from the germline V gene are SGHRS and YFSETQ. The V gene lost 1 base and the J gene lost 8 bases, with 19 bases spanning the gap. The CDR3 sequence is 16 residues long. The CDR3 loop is CASSLRGGQGWHEQFF. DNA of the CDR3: TGCGCCAGCAGCTTGAGAGGAGGGCAGGGGTGGCATGAGCAGTTCTTC.

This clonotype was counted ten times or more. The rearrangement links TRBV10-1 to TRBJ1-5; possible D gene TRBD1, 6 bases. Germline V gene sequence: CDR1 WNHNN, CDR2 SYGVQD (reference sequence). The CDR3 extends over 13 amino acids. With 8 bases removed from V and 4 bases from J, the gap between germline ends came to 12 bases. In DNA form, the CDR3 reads TGCGCCAGCCAGGCAGGGGTGAATCAGCCCCAGCATTTT. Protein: CASQAGVNQPQHF.

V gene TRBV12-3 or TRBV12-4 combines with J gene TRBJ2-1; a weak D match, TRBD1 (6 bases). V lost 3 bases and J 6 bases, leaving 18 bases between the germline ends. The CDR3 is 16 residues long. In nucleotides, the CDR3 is TGTGCCAGCAGTTTGGGGGCGACAGGAATTGGCAATGAGCAGTTCTTC. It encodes CASSLGATGIGNEQFF.

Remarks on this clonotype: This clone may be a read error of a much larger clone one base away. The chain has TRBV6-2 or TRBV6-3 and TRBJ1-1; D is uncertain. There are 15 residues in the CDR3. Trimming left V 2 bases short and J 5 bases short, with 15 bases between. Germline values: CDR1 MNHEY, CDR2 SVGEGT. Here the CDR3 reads CASSYPGPTGTEAFF. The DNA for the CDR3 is TGTGCCAGCAGTTACCCGGGCCCCACTGGTACTGAAGCTTTCTTT.

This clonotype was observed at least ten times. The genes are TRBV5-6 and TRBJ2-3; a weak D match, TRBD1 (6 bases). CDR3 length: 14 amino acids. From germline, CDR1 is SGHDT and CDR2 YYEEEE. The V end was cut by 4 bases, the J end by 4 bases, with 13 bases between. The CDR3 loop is CASSRGGVADTQYF. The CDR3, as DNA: TGTGCCAGCAGCCGAGGGGGAGTAGCAGATACGCAGTATTTT.

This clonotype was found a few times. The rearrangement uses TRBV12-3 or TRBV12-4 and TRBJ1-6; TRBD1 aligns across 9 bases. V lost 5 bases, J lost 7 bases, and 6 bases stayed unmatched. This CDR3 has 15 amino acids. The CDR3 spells CASSPLGTGNSPLHF. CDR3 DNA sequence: TGTGCCAGCAGTCCGTTGGGGACAGGGAATTCACCCCTCCACTTT.

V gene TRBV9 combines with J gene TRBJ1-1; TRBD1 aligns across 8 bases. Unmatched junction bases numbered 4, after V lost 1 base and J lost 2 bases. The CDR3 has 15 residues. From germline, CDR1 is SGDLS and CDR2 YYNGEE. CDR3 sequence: CASSVSGGVNTEAFF. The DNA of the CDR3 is TGTGCCAGCAGCGTATCAGGGGGCGTAAACACTGAAGCTTTCTTT.

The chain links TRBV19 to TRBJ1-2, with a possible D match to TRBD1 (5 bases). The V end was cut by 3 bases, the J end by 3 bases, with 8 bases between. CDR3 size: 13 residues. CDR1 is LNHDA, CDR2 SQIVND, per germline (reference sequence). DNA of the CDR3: TGTGCCAGTAGTATTGGGGCTTACTATGGCTACACCTTC. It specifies CASSIGAYYGYTF.

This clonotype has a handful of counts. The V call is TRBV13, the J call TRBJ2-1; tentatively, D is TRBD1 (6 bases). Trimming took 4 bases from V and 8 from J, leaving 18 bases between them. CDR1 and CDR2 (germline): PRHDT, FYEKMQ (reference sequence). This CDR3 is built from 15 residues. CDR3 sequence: CASSSALGAPDEQFF. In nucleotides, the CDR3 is TGTGCCAGCAGCTCCGCGTTGGGGGCGCCGGATGAGCAGTTCTTC.

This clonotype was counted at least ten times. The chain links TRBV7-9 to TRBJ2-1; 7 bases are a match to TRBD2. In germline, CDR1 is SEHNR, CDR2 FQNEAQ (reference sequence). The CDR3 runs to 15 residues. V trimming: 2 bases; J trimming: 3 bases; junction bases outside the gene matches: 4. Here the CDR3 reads CASSLPRGVYNEQFF. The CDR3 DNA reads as TGTGCCAGCAGCTTACCACGGGGGGTCTACAATGAGCAGTTCTTC.

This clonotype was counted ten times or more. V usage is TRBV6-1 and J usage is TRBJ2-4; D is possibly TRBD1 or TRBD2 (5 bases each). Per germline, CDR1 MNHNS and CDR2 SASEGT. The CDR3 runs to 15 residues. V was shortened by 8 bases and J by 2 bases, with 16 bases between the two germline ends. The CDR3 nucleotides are TGTGCCAGCGGCAGGTGGGACGTAACCAAAAACATTCAGTACTTC. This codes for CASGRWDVTKNIQYF.

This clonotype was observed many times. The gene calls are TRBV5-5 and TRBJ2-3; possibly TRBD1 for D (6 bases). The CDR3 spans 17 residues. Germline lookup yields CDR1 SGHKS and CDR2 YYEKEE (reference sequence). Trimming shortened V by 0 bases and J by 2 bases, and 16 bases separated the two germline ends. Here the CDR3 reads CASSLATGRAATDTQYF. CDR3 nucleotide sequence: TGTGCCAGCAGCTTGGCGACAGGTCGCGCGGCCACAGATACGCAGTATTTT.

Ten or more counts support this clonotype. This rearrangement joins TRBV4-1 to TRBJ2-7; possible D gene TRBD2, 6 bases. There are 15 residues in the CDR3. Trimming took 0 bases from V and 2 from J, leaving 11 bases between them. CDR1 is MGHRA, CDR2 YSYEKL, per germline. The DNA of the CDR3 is TGCGCCAGCAGCCAAGATCCCGGGGGTACCTACGAGCAGTACTTC. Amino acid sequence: CASSQDPGGTYEQYF.

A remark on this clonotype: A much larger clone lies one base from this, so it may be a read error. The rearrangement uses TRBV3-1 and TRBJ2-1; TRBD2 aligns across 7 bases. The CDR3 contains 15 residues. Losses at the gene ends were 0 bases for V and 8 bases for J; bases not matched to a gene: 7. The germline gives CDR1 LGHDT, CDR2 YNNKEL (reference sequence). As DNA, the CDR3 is TGTGCCAGCAGCCAAGATAGGGTGACTAGCTATGAGCAGTTCTTC. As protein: CASSQDRVTSYEQFF.

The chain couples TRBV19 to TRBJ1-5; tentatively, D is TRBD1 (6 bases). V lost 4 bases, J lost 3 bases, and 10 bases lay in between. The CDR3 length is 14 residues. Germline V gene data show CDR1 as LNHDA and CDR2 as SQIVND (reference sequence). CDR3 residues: CASSKGENNQPQHF. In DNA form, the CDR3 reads TGTGCCAGTAGTAAGGGGGAGAACAATCAGCCCCAGCATTTT. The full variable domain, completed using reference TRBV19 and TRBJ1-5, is DGGITQSPKYLFRKEGQNVTLSCEQNLNHDAMYWYRQDPGQGLRLIYYSQIVNDFQKGDIAEGYSVSREKKESFPLTVTSAQKNPTAFYLCASSKGENNQPQHFGDGTRLSIL.

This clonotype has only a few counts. Here the CDR3 DNA reads TGTGCCATGCGGCCAGGAGCAAACACCGGGGAGCTGTTTTTT. Its protein is CAMRPGANTGELFF. The V gene is TRBV10-3, the J gene TRBJ2-2, with D unclear. The CDR3 contains 14 residues. Germline assignment: CDR1 ENHRY and CDR2 SYGVKD. The V end was cut by 9 bases, the J end by 2 bases, with 13 bases between.